This paragraph reports one T cell receptor (beta chain). The data were taken from a study of blood T cell repertoires in COVID-19. The V gene lost 3 bases and the J gene lost 5 bases, with 8 bases spanning the gap. Germline CDR1 and CDR2: KGHSH and LQKENI. CDR3 length: 12 amino acids. Profiled with immunoSEQ multiplex PCR; TCRdb holds only in-frame clones, not every one. The table shows approximately 140,000 clones, with approximately 90% occurring only once. Material for sequencing was PBMCs or T cells enriched from blood (not recorded which). The J gene is TRBJ2-7, the V gene TRBV18, with D maybe TRBD2 (5 bases). The sequence was collected from a woman between 40 and 55 years old who had been exposed to COVID-19. Here the CDR3 reads CASSPSGDEQYF. The CDR3 coding sequence is TGTGCCAGCTCACCTTCCGGGGACGAGCAGTACTTC.